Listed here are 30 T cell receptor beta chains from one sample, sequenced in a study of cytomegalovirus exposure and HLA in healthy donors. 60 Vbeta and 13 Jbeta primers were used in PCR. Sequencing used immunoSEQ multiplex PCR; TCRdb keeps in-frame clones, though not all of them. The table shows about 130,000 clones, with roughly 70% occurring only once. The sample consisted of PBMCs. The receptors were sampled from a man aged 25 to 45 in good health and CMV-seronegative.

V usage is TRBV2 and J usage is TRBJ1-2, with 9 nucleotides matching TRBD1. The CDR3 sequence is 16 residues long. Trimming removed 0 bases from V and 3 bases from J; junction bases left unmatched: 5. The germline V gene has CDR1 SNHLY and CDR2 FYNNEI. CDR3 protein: CASSEARDREDYGYTF. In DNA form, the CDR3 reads TGTGCCAGCAGTGAAGCGAGGGACAGGGAGGACTATGGCTACACCTTC.

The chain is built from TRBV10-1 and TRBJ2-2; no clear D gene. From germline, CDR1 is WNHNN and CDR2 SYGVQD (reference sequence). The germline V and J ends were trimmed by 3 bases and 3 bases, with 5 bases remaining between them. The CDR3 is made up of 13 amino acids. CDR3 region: CASSEQHTGELFF. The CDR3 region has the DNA TGCGCCAGCAGTGAACAGCACACCGGGGAGCTGTTTTTT.

The CDR3 region is CASSIQGVSYTF. The DNA of the CDR3 is TGTGCCAGCAGCATACAGGGTGTTAGCTACACCTTC. The chain is built from TRBV28 and TRBJ1-2, with D perhaps TRBD1 (6 bases). Trimming shortened V by 6 bases and J by 9 bases, and 14 bases separated the two germline ends. CDR1 MDHEN and CDR2 SYDVKM come from the germline V gene. The CDR3 totals 12 residues.

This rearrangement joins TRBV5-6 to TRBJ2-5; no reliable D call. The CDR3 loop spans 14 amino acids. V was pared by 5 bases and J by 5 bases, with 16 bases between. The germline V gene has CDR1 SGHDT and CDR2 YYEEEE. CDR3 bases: TGTGCCAGCAGGGAGACGGGTGGTTGGGAGACCCAGTACTTC. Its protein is CASRETGGWETQYF.

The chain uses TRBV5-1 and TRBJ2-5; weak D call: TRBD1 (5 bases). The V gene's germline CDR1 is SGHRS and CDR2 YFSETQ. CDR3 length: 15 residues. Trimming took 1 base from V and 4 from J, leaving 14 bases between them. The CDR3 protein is CASSLSGAWLETQYF. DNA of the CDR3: TGCGCCAGCAGCTTGAGTGGGGCGTGGCTAGAGACCCAGTACTTC.

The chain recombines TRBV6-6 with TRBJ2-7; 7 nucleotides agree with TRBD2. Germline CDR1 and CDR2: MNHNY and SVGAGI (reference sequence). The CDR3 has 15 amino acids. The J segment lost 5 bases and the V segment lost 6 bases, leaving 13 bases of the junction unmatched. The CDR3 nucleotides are TGTGCCAGCAGCCCCGACAGCGGGGTCCCCCACGAGCAGTACTTC. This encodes CASSPDSGVPHEQYF.

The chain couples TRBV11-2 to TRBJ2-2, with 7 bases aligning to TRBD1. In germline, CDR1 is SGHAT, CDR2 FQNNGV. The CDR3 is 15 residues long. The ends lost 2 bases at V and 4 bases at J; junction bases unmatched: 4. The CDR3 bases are TGTGCCAGCAGCTTAAGGGGACAGAGCACCGGGGAGCTGTTTTTT. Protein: CASSLRGQSTGELFF.

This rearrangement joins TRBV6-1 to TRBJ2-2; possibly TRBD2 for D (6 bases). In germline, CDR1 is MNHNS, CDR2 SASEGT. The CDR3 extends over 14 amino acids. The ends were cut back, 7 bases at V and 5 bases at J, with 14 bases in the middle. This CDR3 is CASTEGRWTGELFF. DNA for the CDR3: TGTGCCAGCACGGAAGGGAGGTGGACCGGGGAGCTGTTTTTT.

The CDR3 DNA reads as TGTGCCACCCGGGACAGGGGGCAGGAAGATACGCAGTATTTT. It specifies CATRDRGQEDTQYF. V and J are TRBV2 and TRBJ2-3; 12 positions agree with TRBD1. Germline loops: CDR1 SNHLY, CDR2 FYNNEI. Trimming removed 10 bases from V and 5 bases from J; junction bases left unmatched: 7. CDR3 size: 14 residues.

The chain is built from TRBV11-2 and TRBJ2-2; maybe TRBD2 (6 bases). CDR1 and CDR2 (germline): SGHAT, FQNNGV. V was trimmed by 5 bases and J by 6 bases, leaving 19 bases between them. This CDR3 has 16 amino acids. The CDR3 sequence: CASSGLGLHKAGELFF. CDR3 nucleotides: TGTGCCAGCAGCGGCCTAGGACTACATAAGGCCGGGGAGCTGTTTTTT.

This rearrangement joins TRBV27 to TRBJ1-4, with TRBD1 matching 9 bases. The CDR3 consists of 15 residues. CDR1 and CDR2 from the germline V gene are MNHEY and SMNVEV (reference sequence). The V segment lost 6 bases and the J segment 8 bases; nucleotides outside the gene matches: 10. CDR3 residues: CASSLTRQGVEKLFF. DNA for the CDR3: TGTGCCAGCAGCCTTACTCGACAGGGGGTAGAAAAACTGTTTTTT.

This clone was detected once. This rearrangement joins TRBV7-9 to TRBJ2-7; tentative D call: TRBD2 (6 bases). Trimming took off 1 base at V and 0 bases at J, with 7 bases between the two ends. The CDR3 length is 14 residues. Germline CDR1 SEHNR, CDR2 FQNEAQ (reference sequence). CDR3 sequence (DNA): TGTGCCAGCAGCTTAGGGCGGGGCTCCTACGAGCAGTACTTC. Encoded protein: CASSLGRGSYEQYF. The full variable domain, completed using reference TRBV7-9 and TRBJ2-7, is DTGVSQNPRHKITKRGQNVTFRCDPISEHNRLYWYRQTLGQGPEFLTYFQNEAQLEKSRLLSDRFSAERPKGSFSTLEIQRTEQGDSAMYLCASSLGRGSYEQYFGPGTRLTVT.

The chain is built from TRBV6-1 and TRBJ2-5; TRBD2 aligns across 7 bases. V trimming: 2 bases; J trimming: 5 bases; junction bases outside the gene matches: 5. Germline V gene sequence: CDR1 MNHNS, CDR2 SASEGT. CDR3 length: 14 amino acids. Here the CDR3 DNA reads TGTGCCAGCAGTGAAAATTGGGGGGGGGAGACCCAGTACTTC. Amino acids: CASSENWGGETQYF.

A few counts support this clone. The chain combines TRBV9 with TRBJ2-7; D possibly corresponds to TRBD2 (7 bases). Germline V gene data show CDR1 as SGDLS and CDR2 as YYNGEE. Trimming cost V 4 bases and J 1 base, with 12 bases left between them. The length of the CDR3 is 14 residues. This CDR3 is CASSPRGGSYEQYF. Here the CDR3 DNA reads TGTGCCAGCAGCCCAAGGGGGGGGTCCTACGAGCAGTACTTC.

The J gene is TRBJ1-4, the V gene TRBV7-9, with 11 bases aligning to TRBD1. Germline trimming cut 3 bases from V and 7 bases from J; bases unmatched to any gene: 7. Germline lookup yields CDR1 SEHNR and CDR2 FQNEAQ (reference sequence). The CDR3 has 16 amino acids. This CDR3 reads CASSFTTDRGLEKLFF. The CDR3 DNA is TGTGCCAGCAGCTTCACTACGGACAGGGGGCTTGAAAAACTGTTTTTT. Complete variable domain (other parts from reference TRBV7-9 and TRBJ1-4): DTGVSQNPRHKITKRGQNVTFRCDPISEHNRLYWYRQTLGQGPEFLTYFQNEAQLEKSRLLSDRFSAERPKGSFSTLEIQRTEQGDSAMYLCASSFTTDRGLEKLFFGSGTQLSVL.

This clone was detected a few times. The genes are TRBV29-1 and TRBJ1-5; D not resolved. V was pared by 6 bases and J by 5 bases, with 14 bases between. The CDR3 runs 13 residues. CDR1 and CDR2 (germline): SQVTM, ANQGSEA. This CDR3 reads CSVQTQRDQPQHF. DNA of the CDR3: TGCAGCGTACAAACCCAGAGGGATCAGCCCCAGCATTTT.

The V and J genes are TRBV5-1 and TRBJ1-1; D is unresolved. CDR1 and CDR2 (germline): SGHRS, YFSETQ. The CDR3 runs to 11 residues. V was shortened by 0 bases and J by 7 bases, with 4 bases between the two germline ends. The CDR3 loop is CASSLGLEAFF. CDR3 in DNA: TGCGCCAGCAGCTTGGGTCTTGAAGCTTTCTTT.

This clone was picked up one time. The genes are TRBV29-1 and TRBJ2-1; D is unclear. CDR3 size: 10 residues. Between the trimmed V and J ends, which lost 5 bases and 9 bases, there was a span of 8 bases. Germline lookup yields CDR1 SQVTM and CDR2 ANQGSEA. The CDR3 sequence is CSVSSGEQFF. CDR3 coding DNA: TGCAGCGTTAGTTCCGGTGAGCAGTTCTTC.

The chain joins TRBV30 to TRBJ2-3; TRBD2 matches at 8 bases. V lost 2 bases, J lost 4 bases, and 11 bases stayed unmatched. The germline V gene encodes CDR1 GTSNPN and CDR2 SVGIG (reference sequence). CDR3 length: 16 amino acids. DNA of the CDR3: TGTGCCTGGAGTAAACAAACGGGAGGGGACGCAGATACGCAGTATTTT. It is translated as CAWSKQTGGDADTQYF.

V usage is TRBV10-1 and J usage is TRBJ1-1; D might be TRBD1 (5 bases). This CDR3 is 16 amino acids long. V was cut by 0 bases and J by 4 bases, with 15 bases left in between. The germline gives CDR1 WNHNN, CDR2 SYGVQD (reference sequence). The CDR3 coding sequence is TGCGCCAGCAGTGAGTCGAAGGGTAGGGGTCGCACTGAAGCTTTCTTT. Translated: CASSESKGRGRTEAFF.

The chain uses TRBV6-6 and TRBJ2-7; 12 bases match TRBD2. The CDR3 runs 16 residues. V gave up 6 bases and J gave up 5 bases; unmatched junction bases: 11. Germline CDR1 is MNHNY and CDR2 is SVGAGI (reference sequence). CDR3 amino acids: CASRAPGLAGNNEQYF. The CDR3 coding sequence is TGTGCCAGCAGGGCTCCAGGACTAGCGGGAAATAACGAGCAGTACTTC.

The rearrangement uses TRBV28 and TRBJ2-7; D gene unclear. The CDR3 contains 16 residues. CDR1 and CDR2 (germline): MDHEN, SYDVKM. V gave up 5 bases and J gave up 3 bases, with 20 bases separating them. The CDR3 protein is CASSLPLQISGYEQYF. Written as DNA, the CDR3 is TGTGCCAGCAGTCTCCCCCTCCAGATCTCGGGCTACGAGCAGTACTTC. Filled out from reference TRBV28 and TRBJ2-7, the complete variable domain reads DVKVTQSSRYLVKRTGEKVFLECVQDMDHENMFWYRQDPGLGLRLIYFSYDVKMKEKGDIPEGYSVSREKKERFSLILESASTNQTSMYLCASSLPLQISGYEQYFGPGTRLTVT.

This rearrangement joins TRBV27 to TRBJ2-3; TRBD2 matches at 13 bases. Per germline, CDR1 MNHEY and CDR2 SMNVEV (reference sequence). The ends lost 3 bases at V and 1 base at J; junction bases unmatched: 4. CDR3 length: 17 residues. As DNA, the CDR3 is TGTGCCAGCAGTTTTCTAGGACTAGCGGGGGGCACAGATACGCAGTATTTT. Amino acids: CASSFLGLAGGTDTQYF.

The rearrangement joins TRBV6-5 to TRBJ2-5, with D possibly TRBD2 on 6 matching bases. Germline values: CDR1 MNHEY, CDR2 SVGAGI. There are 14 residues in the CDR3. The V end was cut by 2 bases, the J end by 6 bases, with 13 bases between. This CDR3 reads CASSYLGGRKTQYF. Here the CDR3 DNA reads TGTGCCAGCAGTTACCTGGGGGGAAGGAAGACCCAGTACTTC.

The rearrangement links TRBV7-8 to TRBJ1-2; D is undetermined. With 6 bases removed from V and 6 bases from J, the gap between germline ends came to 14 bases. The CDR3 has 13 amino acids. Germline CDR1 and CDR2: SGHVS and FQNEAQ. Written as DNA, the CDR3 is TGTGCCAGCAGGGATGGGAGACTCGATGGCTACACCTTC. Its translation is CASRDGRLDGYTF.

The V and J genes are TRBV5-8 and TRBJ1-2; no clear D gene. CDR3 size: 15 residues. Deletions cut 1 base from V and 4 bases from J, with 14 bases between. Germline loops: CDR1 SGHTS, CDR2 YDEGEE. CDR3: CASSLHGRRGYGYTF. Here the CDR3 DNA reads TGTGCCAGCAGCTTGCATGGCCGGCGGGGCTATGGCTACACCTTC. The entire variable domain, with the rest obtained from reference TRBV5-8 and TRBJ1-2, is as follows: EAGVTQSPTHLIKTRGQQATLRCSPISGHTSVYWYQQALGLGLQFLLWYDEGEERNRGNFPPRFSGRQFPNYSSELNVNALELEDSALYLCASSLHGRRGYGYTFGSGTRLTVV.

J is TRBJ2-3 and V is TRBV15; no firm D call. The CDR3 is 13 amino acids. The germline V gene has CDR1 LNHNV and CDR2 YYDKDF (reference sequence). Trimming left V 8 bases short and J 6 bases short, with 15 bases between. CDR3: CATFIPGMDTQYF. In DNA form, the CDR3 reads TGTGCCACCTTCATACCGGGTATGGATACGCAGTATTTT.

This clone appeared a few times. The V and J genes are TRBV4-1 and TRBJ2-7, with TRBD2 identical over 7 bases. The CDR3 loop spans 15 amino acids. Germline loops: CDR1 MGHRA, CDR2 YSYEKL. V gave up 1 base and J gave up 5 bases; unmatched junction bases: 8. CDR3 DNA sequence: TGCGCCAGCAGCCAAGGACTAGCTGGGCTCGACGAGCAGTACTTC. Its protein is CASSQGLAGLDEQYF.

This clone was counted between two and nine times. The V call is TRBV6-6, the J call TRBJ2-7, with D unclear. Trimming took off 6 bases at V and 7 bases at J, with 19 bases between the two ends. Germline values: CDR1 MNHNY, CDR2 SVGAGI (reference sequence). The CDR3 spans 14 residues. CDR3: CASRRANSNREQYF. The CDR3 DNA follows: TGTGCCAGCAGGCGCGCCAACTCAAATCGGGAGCAGTACTTC.

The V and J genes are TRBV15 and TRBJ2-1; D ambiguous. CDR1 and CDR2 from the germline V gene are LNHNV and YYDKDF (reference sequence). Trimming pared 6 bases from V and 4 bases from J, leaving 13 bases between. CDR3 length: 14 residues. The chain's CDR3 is CATSGRPSYNEQFF. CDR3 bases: TGTGCCACCAGTGGCAGGCCCAGTTACAATGAGCAGTTCTTC. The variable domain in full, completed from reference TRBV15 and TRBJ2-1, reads DAMVIQNPRYQVTQFGKPVTLSCSQTLNHNVMYWYQQKSSQAPKLLFHYYDKDFNNEADTPDNFQSRRPNTSFCFLDIRSPGLGDTAMYLCATSGRPSYNEQFFGPGTRLTVL.